Here is one T cell receptor (beta chain) with its context. This sample was included in a study of T cell changes during pregnancy in multiple sclerosis. The method was immunoSEQ multiplex PCR; TCRdb's version includes in-frame clones alone and lacks a portion of them. Here the sample spans 58,000 or so clones, 70% to 90% being singletons. Germline V gives CDR1 SGHTA, CDR2 FQGNSA. This CDR3 region has 15 residues. Trimming removed 2 bases from V and 1 base from J, with 12 bases in between. The source was peripheral blood, collected after pregnancy. This chain connects TRBV7-2 to TRBJ2-7; D remains unclear. The receptor was isolated from a female donor with multiple sclerosis, enrolled in a pregnancy study. CDR3 coding DNA: TGTGCCAGCAGCTTATTTCGAGGCGGTTCCTACGAGCAGTACTTC. This gives the protein CASSLFRGGSYEQYF.